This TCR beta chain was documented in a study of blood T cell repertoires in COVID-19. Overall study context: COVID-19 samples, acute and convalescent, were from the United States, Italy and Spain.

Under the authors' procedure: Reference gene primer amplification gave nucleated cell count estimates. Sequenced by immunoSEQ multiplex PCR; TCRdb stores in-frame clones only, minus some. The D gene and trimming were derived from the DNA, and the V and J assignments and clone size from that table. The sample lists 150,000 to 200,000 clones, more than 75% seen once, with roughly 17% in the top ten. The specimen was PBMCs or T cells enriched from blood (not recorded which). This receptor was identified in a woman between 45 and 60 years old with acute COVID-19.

For the CDR3, the DNA is TGCAGCGTCCGACTAGCGGGCCTTGCAGGGGAGACCCAGTACTTC. Translating it yields CSVRLAGLAGETQYF. This chain uses TRBV29-1 with TRBJ2-5, with 10 bases lining up with TRBD2. V shed 6 bases, J shed 5 bases, and the junction held 12 bases outside the gene matches. Germline loops: CDR1 SQVTM, CDR2 ANQGSEA. The CDR3 loop spans 15 amino acids.